The present entry profiles one T cell receptor (beta chain) with its context. Some clones are missing from TCRdb's copy, which holds only in-frame ones; the method was immunoSEQ multiplex PCR. This sample has 80,000 to 95,000 clones, with 70% to 90% found just once. The sample belongs to a study of blood T cell repertoires in COVID-19. On the study more broadly: COVID-19 samples, acute and convalescent, were from the United States, Italy and Spain.

The V gene's germline CDR1 is SGHTA and CDR2 FQGNSA. V shed 5 bases, J shed 5 bases, and the junction held 6 bases outside the gene matches. CDR3 size: 14 residues. Sequenced: peripheral blood. The rearrangement joins TRBV7-2 to TRBJ2-7, with TRBD1 matching over 10 bases. The TCR sequence derives from a human donor in a cohort sampled during active COVID-19. The CDR3 reads CASSQRQGAHEQYF. In DNA form, the CDR3 reads TGTGCCAGCAGCCAAAGACAGGGGGCGCACGAGCAGTACTTC.